A single T cell receptor beta chain is shown here with its context. Using immunoSEQ multiplex PCR, the repertoire was profiled, and TCRdb retains in-frame clones only, with some absent. The sample holds more than 85,000 clones, around 90% seen once. The sample originates from a study of blood T cell repertoires in COVID-19. Study at large: PBMCs, B-cell-depleted T cells, or T cells provided the cDNA or gDNA that made up the material.

The CDR3 is 15 residues long. Trimming pared 6 bases from V and 0 bases from J, leaving 15 bases between. Germline lookup yields CDR1 WSHSY and CDR2 SAAADI. Sequencing used peripheral blood. The sequence derives from a human donor with COVID-19, enrolled during active disease. The donor label of this sample is uncertain. This chain uses TRBV10-2 with TRBJ2-7, with a possible D match to TRBD2 (5 bases). This chain's CDR3 is CASSYGLEHSYEQYF. The DNA for the CDR3 is TGCGCCAGCAGCTATGGACTGGAGCACTCCTACGAGCAGTACTTC.